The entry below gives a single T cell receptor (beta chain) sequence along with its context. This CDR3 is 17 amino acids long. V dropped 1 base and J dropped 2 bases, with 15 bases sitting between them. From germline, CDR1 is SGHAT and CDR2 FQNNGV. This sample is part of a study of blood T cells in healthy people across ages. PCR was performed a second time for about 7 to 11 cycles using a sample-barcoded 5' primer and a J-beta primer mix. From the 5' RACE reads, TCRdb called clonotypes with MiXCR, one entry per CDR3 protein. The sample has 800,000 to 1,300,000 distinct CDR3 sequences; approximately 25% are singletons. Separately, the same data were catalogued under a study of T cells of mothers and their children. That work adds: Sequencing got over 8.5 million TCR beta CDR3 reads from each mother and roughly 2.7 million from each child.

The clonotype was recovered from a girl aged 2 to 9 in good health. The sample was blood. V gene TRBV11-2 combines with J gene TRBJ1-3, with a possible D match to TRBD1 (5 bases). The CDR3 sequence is CASSLVRAGVPGNTIYF. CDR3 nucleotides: TGTGCCAGCAGCTTAGTCCGAGCGGGGGTCCCTGGAAACACCATATATTTT. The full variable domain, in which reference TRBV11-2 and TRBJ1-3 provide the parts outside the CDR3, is EAGVAQSPRYKIIEKRQSVAFWCNPISGHATLYWYQQILGQGPKLLIQFQNNGVVDDSQLPKDRFSAERLKGVDSTLKIQPAKLEDSAVYLCASSLVRAGVPGNTIYFGEGSWLTVV.